The 19 T cell receptor beta chains listed next were all sequenced from one sample in a study of blood T cells in healthy people across ages (dated by TCRdb to between 2014 and 2016). The library came from 5' RACE. The second PCR ran for roughly 7 to 12 cycles and used a J-beta primer mix along with a sample-barcoded 5' primer. TCRdb reprocessing: public reads trimmed at Q25 with fastp, clones called with MiXCR, in-frame beta chains kept. Every entry covers one CDR3 protein and lists the most common genes and DNA from its rows. For this sample the table gives 1.8 million or so distinct CDR3 sequences, of which roughly two fifths were detected only once. The top ten constitute roughly 24% of the sample. Sequencing was carried out using blood. These receptors were collected from a human donor in good health.

This clonotype was counted between two and nine times. The rearrangement joins TRBV13 to TRBJ2-7; D perhaps matches TRBD2 (5 bases). The CDR3 loop spans 14 amino acids. Germline CDR1 reads PRHDT; CDR2 reads FYEKMQ (reference sequence). The germline V and J ends were trimmed by 3 bases and 4 bases, with 13 bases remaining between them. CDR3 sequence reads: CASSFGRLGYEQYF. CDR3 in DNA: TGTGCCAGCAGCTTTGGGAGACTGGGATACGAGCAGTACTTC.

J is TRBJ2-6 and V is TRBV28; tentatively, D is TRBD2 (6 bases). Trimming removed 5 bases from V and 2 bases from J, with 13 bases in between. CDR1 and CDR2 (germline): MDHEN, SYDVKM. This CDR3 has 16 amino acids. This CDR3 reads CASSPKRLAGANVLTF. The CDR3, as DNA: TGTGCCAGCAGTCCGAAACGACTAGCTGGGGCCAACGTCCTGACTTTC.

J is TRBJ1-1 and V is TRBV5-1; no clear D. Looked up from germline, CDR1 is SGHRS and CDR2 is YFSETQ. This CDR3 is built from 16 residues. V was pared by 4 bases and J by 0 bases, with 16 bases between. The CDR3 region is CASSPTFVGVNTEAFF. The CDR3 DNA is TGCGCCAGCAGCCCTACCTTTGTTGGGGTGAACACTGAAGCTTTCTTT.

This clonotype was counted once. This chain links TRBV12-3 or TRBV12-4 with TRBJ1-4; no clear D. The CDR3 runs to 14 residues. Trimming removed 1 base at V and 4 bases at J, with 7 bases between. CDR3 DNA: TGTGCCAGCAGTTTAGGGCCGCTTAATGAAAAACTGTTTTTT. It codes for CASSLGPLNEKLFF.

This sequence joins TRBV12-1 and TRBJ2-1; no DNA check was done on the table's D call, TRBD1. TRBV12-1 is labeled a pseudogene. CDR3 length: 10 amino acids. CDR3 sequence: CASTVGTWFF. CDR3 nucleotides: TGTGCCTCGACAGTCGGGACATGGTTCTTC.

For this clonotype: A read error may account for a junction end that differs from germline. The chain is built from TRBV4-3 and TRBJ1-3, with D maybe TRBD1 (5 bases). Per germline, CDR1 LGHNA and CDR2 YSLEER. The CDR3 runs 16 residues. CDR3 residues: CAGSRVVGDGGNTIYF. The CDR3 nucleotides are TGCGCCGGCAGCCGCGTCGTAGGGGATGGTGGAAACACCATATATTTT.

This clonotype has a handful of counts. The J gene is TRBJ2-5, the V gene TRBV29-1; D assignment may be TRBD1 or TRBD2 (5 bases each). The CDR3 length is 13 residues. The germline CDR1 and CDR2 sequences are SQVTM and ANQGSEA. Trimming pared 7 bases from V and 5 bases from J, leaving 17 bases between. The CDR3 DNA is TGCAGCGCCGAGGGGCTTACCAGGGAGACCCAGTACTTC. Translated, it gives CSAEGLTRETQYF.

This clonotype was counted at least ten times. The chain uses TRBV5-1 and TRBJ2-3, with D perhaps matching TRBD1 (6 bases). The CDR3 length is 14 residues. Trimming left V 2 bases short and J 0 bases short, with 7 bases between. Per germline, CDR1 SGHRS and CDR2 YFSETQ. CDR3 in amino acids: CASSFGQSTDTQYF. CDR3 bases: TGCGCCAGCAGCTTTGGACAGAGCACAGATACGCAGTATTTT.

The genes are TRBV11-1 and TRBJ2-7; D not resolved. Germline V gene data show CDR1 as SGHAT and CDR2 as FQDESV (reference sequence). CDR3 length equals 14 residues. Trimming shortened V by 2 bases and J by 4 bases, and 12 bases separated the two germline ends. CDR3 sequence: CASSLSRWGYEQYF. CDR3 coding DNA: TGTGCCAGCAGCTTAAGCCGGTGGGGATACGAGCAGTACTTC.

The CDR3 DNA is TGTGCCAGCAGACCCGGGACTACCTCGTGGGGCGGGGAGCTGTTTTTT. Protein: CASRPGTTSWGGELFF. The chain carries TRBV6-5 and TRBJ2-2; 7 bases match TRBD2. This CDR3 spans 16 amino acids. The junction had 14 bases not matched to a gene; V was cut back by 6 bases and J by 7 bases. Germline V gene data show CDR1 as MNHEY and CDR2 as SVGAGI.

The rearrangement uses TRBV5-1 and TRBJ1-2, with D perhaps matching TRBD1 (5 bases). This CDR3 spans 12 amino acids. Germline CDR1 and CDR2: SGHRS and YFSETQ. Deletions cut 7 bases from V and 2 bases from J, with 9 bases between. DNA of the CDR3: TGCGCCAGCGGGGACGTCAACTATGGCTACACCTTC. It translates to CASGDVNYGYTF.

The V call is TRBV7-2, the J call TRBJ1-5, with TRBD1 matching over 7 bases. Germline values: CDR1 SGHTA, CDR2 FQGNSA. Trimming cost V 1 base and J 7 bases; bases outside gene matches: 7. This CDR3 is 15 amino acids long. CDR3 DNA: TGTGCCAGCAGCTTAGACAGGGCCAGGGGGCAGCCCCAGCATTTT. Residues: CASSLDRARGQPQHF.

This clonotype was counted between two and nine times. The chain links TRBV4-1 to TRBJ2-3; either TRBD1 or TRBD2 may fit D (5 bases each). CDR1 MGHRA and CDR2 YSYEKL come from the germline V gene. Deletions cut 4 bases from V and 1 base from J, with 12 bases between. This CDR3 has 15 residues. The chain's CDR3 is CASSPLGTRTDTQYF. The CDR3 bases are TGCGCCAGCAGCCCGTTGGGGACCCGCACAGATACGCAGTATTTT.

The chain couples TRBV20-1 to TRBJ2-3; 8 positions agree with TRBD2. In germline, CDR1 is DFQATT, CDR2 SNEGSKA (reference sequence). The junction had 11 bases not matched to a gene; V was cut back by 6 bases and J by 3 bases. The CDR3 is 15 residues long. This CDR3 reads CSAPFTPSGTDTQYF. CDR3 DNA sequence: TGCAGTGCCCCGTTCACTCCTAGCGGGACAGATACGCAGTATTTT.

The genes are TRBV5-1 and TRBJ2-5; D not certain. The germline V and J ends were trimmed by 0 bases and 7 bases, with 13 bases remaining between them. The CDR3 sequence is 14 residues long. Germline V gene data show CDR1 as SGHRS and CDR2 as YFSETQ. The CDR3 DNA follows: TGCGCCAGCAGCTTGGCCGGCAGTAGTGGGACCCAGTACTTC. Its protein is CASSLAGSSGTQYF.

The chain employs TRBV5-1 and TRBJ2-3; D is unresolved. The CDR3 runs 15 residues. The germline gives CDR1 SGHRS, CDR2 YFSETQ. The V and J ends lost 2 bases and 0 bases respectively, with 10 bases between them. In nucleotides, the CDR3 is TGCGCCAGCAGCTTCCTCAGTCGGAGCACAGATACGCAGTATTTT. It specifies CASSFLSRSTDTQYF.

The chain uses TRBV28 and TRBJ2-4; TRBD1 agrees at 8 bases. The DNA end is a closer match to TRBJ2-7, so the J assignment may be wrong. CDR3 length: 19 amino acids. CDR1 is MDHEN and CDR2 is SYDVKM in the germline V gene. The CDR3: CASSSPAVNGQGISYEQYF. Here the CDR3 DNA reads TGTGCCAGCAGTTCCCCTGCTGTCAACGGACAGGGTATTTCCTACGAGCAGTACTTC.

The CDR3 DNA sequence: TGTGCCAGCAGCTCGGACAGGATTTTTTACGGCTACACCTTC. It codes for CASSSDRIFYGYTF. The rearrangement joins TRBV7-2 to TRBJ1-2; 7 bases match TRBD1. The CDR3 loop spans 14 amino acids. J lost 8 bases, V lost 4 bases, and 10 bases had no gene match. Germline-derived CDR1 and CDR2 are SGHTA and FQGNSA.

The chain combines TRBV10-3 with TRBJ1-2; D is perhaps TRBD1 (5 bases). Germline CDR1 reads ENHRY; CDR2 reads SYGVKD. The CDR3 is made up of 13 amino acids. The V and J ends lost 1 base and 5 bases respectively, with 8 bases between them. The CDR3 loop is CAISEFDSYGYTF. The CDR3 DNA follows: TGTGCCATCAGTGAGTTCGACAGTTATGGCTACACCTTC.